This T cell receptor beta chain was sequenced in a study of blood T cell repertoires in COVID-19 (dated by TCRdb to between 2020 and 2021). Some background on the complete study: The collaborator samples originated in the United States, Italy and Spain and spanned the acute and convalescent phases of COVID-19. Where HLA class I and class II types were available, the types were taken from metadata supplied by the sample provider, not from assay-based typing. Samples were obtained from the ongoing ImmuneRACE study (first 160 participants) and from over 1,000 subjects provided by 6 global collaborators. The material from the prospective study consisted of cDNA or gDNA derived from T cells, B-cell-depleted T cells, or PBMCs. The repertoires were released in a freely available public database meant as a resource for research on the immune response to SARS-CoV-2. The dataset comprised deeply sampled blood TCRbeta repertoires from subjects exposed to, actively infected with, or recovered from COVID-19. A de-identified subject ID, COVID-19 status, age in years and sex were almost always included in the sample metadata. Broader findings and caveats from the paper: The amount of clinical and demographic metadata varied by source and participant and was provided uncurated.

TCRbeta CDR3 regions were amplified from genomic DNA by means of the immunoSEQ Assay, a bias-controlled multiplex PCR. In the authors' own workflow: The number of nucleated cells in each sample was estimated by amplification of reference gene primers within the assay. To quantify the absolute abundance of each unique TCRbeta CDR3 rearrangement, sequence reads were collapsed and filtered. For each sample, productive Simpson clonality was calculated as the square root of Simpson's diversity index across productive rearrangements. Here the immuneACCESS table is served through TCRdb, limited to in-frame sequences with V and J called. Missing clones are a known gap in these copies; in checked studies unresolved V genes cover under half, and the rest lacks a known reason. V, J and clone size derive from that table, while D and trimming were established from the DNA sequence. The sample table holds some 190,000 clones, of which more than 70% were seen once. The ten top clones hold roughly 8% of the sample.

CDR1 and CDR2 (KGHDR, SFDVKD) derive from the germline V gene. V is cut back by 2 bases and J by 7 bases, with 7 bases in the junction unmatched. The CDR3 starts with the cysteine, ends with the phenylalanine, and has 18 residues. The retained sequence is limited to the CDR3, 54 bases, with the frame set at the first base. The collaborating institutions used their own protocols to collect whole blood in K2EDTA tubes. For TCRbeta analysis, collaborator samples were shipped as frozen whole blood, as isolated PBMCs, or as DNA extracted from either sample type. On this clone: Its antigen is currently not known. Per-base qualities were not stored, and no clone one base away is much larger.

The sequencing input was peripheral blood. The sequence was collected from a woman between 55 and 75 years old with acute or convalescent COVID-19. Recombination connected TRBV24-1 to TRBJ2-1, with 16 bases in between that match TRBD2. The DNA sequence follows: TGTGCCACCAGTGATTCGGGGACTAGCGGGAGGGTATCGAATGAGCAGTTCTTC. It specifies CATSDSGTSGRVSNEQFF.